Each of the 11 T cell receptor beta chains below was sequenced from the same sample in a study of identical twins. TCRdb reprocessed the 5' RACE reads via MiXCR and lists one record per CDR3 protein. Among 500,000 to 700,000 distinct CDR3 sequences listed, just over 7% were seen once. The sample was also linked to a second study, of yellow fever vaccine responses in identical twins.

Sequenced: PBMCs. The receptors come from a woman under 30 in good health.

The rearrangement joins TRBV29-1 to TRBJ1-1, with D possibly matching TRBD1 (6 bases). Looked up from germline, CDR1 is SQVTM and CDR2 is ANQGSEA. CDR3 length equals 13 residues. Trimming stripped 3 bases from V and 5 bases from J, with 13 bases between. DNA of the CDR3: TGCAGCGTTGAGTGGGGGGGCGGGACTGAAGCTTTCTTT. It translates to CSVEWGGGTEAFF.

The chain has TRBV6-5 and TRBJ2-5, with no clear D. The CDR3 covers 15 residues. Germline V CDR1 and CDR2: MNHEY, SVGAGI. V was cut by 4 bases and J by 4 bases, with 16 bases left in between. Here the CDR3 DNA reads TGTGCCAGCAGTTCGGCCTCGTTGGGTGGAGAGACCCAGTACTTC. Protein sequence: CASSSASLGGETQYF.

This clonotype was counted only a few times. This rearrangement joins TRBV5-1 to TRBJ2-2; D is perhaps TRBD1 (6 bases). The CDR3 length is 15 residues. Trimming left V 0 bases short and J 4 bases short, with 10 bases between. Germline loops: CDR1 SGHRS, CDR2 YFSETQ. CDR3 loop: CASSLEPGATGELFF. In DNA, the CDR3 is TGCGCCAGCAGCTTGGAGCCAGGGGCCACCGGGGAGCTGTTTTTT. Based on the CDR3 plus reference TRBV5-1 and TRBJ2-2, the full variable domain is KAGVTQTPRYLIKTRGQQVTLSCSPISGHRSVSWYQQTPGQGLQFLFEYFSETQRNKGNFPGRFSGRQFSNSRSEMNVSTLELGDSALYLCASSLEPGATGELFFGEGSRLTVL.

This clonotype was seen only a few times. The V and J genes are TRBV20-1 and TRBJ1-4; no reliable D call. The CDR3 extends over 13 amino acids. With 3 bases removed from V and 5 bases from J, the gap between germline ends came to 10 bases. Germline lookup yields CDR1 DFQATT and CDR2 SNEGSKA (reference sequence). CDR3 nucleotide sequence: TGCAGTGCTAGTTCCGGATCCAATGAAAAACTGTTTTTT. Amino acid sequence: CSASSGSNEKLFF.

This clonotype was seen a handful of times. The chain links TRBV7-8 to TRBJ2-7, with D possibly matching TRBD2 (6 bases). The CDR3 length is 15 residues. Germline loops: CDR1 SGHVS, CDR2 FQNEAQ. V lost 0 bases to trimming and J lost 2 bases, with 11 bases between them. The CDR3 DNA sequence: TGTGCCAGCAGCTTAGCGGTGGGACTGACCTACGAGCAGTACGTC. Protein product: CASSLAVGLTYEQYV.

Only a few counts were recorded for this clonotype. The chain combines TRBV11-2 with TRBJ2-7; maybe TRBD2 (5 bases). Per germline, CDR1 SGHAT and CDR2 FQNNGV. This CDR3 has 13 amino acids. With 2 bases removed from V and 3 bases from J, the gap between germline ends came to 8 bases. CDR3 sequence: CASSLQRIYEQYF. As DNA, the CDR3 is TGTGCCAGCAGCTTACAGCGGATCTACGAGCAGTACTTC. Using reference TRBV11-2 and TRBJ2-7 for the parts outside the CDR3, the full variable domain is EAGVAQSPRYKIIEKRQSVAFWCNPISGHATLYWYQQILGQGPKLLIQFQNNGVVDDSQLPKDRFSAERLKGVDSTLKIQPAKLEDSAVYLCASSLQRIYEQYFGPGTRLTVT.

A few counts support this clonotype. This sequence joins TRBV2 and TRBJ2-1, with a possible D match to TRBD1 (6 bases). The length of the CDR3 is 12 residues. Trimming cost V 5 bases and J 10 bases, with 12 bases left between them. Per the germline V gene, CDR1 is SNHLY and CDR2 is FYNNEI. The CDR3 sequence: CASSQGSKEQFF. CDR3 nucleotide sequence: TGTGCCAGCAGTCAGGGGAGTAAAGAGCAGTTCTTC. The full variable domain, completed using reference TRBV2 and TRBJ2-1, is EPEVTQTPSHQVTQMGQEVILRCVPISNHLYFYWYRQILGQKVEFLVSFYNNEISEKSEIFDDQFSVERPDGSNFTLKIRSTKLEDSAMYFCASSQGSKEQFFGPGTRLTVL.

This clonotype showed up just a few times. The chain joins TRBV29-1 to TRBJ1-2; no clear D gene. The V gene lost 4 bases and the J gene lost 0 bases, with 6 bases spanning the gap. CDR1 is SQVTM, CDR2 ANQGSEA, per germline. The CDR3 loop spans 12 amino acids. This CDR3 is CSVAPSNYGYTF. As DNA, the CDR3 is TGCAGCGTTGCCCCTTCTAACTATGGCTACACCTTC.

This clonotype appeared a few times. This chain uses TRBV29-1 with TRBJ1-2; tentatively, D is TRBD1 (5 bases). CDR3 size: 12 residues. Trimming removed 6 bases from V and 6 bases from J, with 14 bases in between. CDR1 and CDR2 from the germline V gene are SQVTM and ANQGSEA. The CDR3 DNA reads TGCAGCGTCCTGGGGGTCGAAAATGGCTACACCTTC. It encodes CSVLGVENGYTF. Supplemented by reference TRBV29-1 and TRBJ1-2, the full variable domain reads SAVISQKPSRDICQRGTSLTIQCQVDSQVTMMFWYRQQPGQSLTLIATANQGSEATYESGFVIDKFPISRPNLTFSTLTVSNMSPEDSSIYLCSVLGVENGYTFGSGTRLTVV.

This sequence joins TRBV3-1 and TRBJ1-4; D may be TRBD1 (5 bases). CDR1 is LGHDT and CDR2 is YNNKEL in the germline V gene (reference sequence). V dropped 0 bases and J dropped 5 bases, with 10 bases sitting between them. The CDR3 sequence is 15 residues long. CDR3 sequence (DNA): TGTGCCAGCAGCCAAGATATCGGGGACAATGAAAAACTGTTTTTT. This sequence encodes CASSQDIGDNEKLFF.

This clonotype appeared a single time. The CDR3 DNA follows: TGTGCCAGCAGCTTGATCTCGGCGGGGGAGCTGTTTTTT. As protein: CASSLISAGELFF. This chain links TRBV5-6 with TRBJ2-2; D remains unclear. CDR1 is SGHDT, CDR2 YYEEEE, per germline. V was shortened by 1 base and J by 8 bases, with 9 bases between the two germline ends. The CDR3 length is 13 residues.